This T cell receptor beta chain was sequenced during a study of T cell repertoires in cytomegalovirus infection. Whole-study context: Well-studied HLA-B-restricted CMV epitopes were used in the study alongside recently identified HLA-C-restricted ones. Public TCR beta signatures were indicative of both CMV infection and a matching HLA type.

CDR1 and CDR2 from the germline V gene are SNHLY and FYNNEI. Trimming took off 3 bases at V and 6 bases at J, with 14 bases between the two ends. The CDR3 runs to 14 residues. Study-wide results and caveats: Cumulative public TCR beta family frequency identified carriers of CMV plus the relevant HLA. The study found HLA-C-restricted CMV-specific TCR beta clonotypes dominating the ex vivo response.

From the reads, TCRdb called clonotypes with MiXCR, one entry per CDR3 protein. The sample holds approximately 56,000 distinct CDR3 sequences; about 20% are singletons and the top ten take just under 80%. This clonotype came up a few times. Its antigen is unidentified. This chain links TRBV2 with TRBJ1-2; D unresolved. The TCR originated in a human donor in good health (CMV status not recorded). Some clones in this sample may be carry-over from other donors' samples. Sequences were derived from CD8+ T cells from cultured PBMCs, sampled from culture after CMV antigen stimulation. For the CDR3, the DNA is TGTGCCAGCAGTGATGTAGGTTTCTCGGATGGCTACACCTTC. Protein: CASSDVGFSDGYTF.